This record covers a single T cell receptor beta chain. No antigen is known for it. The PCR made use of 60 Vbeta and 13 Jbeta primers. TCRdb keeps only in-frame clones here, not all; method: immunoSEQ multiplex PCR. The repertoire has tens of thousands of clones, roughly two thirds of them found once; the top ten carry under 6.5%. The record originates from a study of cytomegalovirus exposure and HLA in healthy donors. Overall study results and limits: Within an earlier analysis, most TCR beta V segments proved productive either about 87% or about 30% of the time. In the analysis, some V segments, TRBV6-2 and TRBV6-3 included, were excluded as indistinguishable.

This CDR3 spans 15 amino acids. Trimming left V 6 bases short and J 0 bases short, with 12 bases between. Germline values: CDR1 KGHSH, CDR2 LQKENI. Sequences were obtained from PBMCs. The genes are TRBV18 and TRBJ1-5; possibly TRBD1 for D (5 bases). This clonotype was obtained from a man in his forties or fifties in good health and CMV-seronegative. CDR3 DNA sequence: TGTGCCAGCTCGCCGAACAGGAATAGCAATCAGCCCCAGCATTTT. As protein: CASSPNRNSNQPQHF.